The table lists the clone carrying this T cell receptor beta chain with a few counts. No antigen is known for it. This sample was taken from a study of vaccination effects on CD4 cells after COVID-19. Study overall: Within the ViraFEST assay, antigen-specific CD4+ T cells underwent expansion with viral peptide pools prior to sequencing. Post-vaccine specimens arrived a median 72 days past the second dose.

V lost 3 bases and J lost 0, with 12 bases in between. The CDR3 extends over 16 amino acids. Germline V gene data show CDR1 as KGHSH and CDR2 as LQKENI. Following culture for approximately 11 days, CD4+ T cells were isolated. Each participant was given two doses of one vaccine (BNT162b2 or mRNA-1273). Study-wide results and caveats: Marked clonal contraction was seen in infection- and vaccine-induced clones late after vaccination.

Libraries were prepared by immunoSEQ multiplex PCR; TCRdb keeps only in-frame clonotypes and omits some of them. This table has 65,000 to 90,000 clones, roughly four fifths appearing once. The sample here was CD4+ T cells from PBMCs cultured without peptide, taken after COVID-19 vaccination. The chain joins TRBV18 to TRBJ1-3, with D possibly matching TRBD1 (5 bases). The receptor was isolated from a human donor who received a COVID-19 vaccine. CDR3 in amino acids: CASSPGLTDSGNTIYF. CDR3 DNA sequence: TGTGCCAGCTCACCGGGACTCACAGACTCTGGAAACACCATATATTTT.